The sample holds a few counts of the clone carrying this T cell receptor (beta chain). The antigen is unknown. From 350 to 500 ng of RNA, a library with molecular barcoded alpha/delta and beta/gamma adaptors was made. TCRdb passed the reads through MiXCR, listing each CDR3 protein once. The sample records 50,000 or so distinct CDR3 sequences, roughly 19% being singletons. V was trimmed by 3 bases and J by 8 bases, leaving 17 bases between them. The CDR3 runs to 15 residues. Germline V lookup: CDR1 KGHSH, CDR2 LQKENI. The sample belongs to a study of read filtering for tumor transcriptome and immune sequencing. Study context: After DNase treatment, RNA was made into whole-transcriptome libraries. Study-level results: RNA-seq captured clonotypes less deeply and reliably than IR-seq. Single-read clonotypes: roughly 86% of IR-seq clonotypes (around 3.6% of reads), 74.6% of RNA-seq clonotypes (roughly 43% of reads).

The chain has TRBV18 and TRBJ2-1; D perhaps matches TRBD2 (5 bases). The TCR comes from a donor aged 40 or older with multiple myeloma. Sequenced: a population of CD138-negative cells sorted from bone marrow. CDR3 DNA: TGTGCCAGCTCACCTCCGGGGTATAGTGAGGATGAGCAGTTCTTC. Translated, it gives CASSPPGYSEDEQFF.